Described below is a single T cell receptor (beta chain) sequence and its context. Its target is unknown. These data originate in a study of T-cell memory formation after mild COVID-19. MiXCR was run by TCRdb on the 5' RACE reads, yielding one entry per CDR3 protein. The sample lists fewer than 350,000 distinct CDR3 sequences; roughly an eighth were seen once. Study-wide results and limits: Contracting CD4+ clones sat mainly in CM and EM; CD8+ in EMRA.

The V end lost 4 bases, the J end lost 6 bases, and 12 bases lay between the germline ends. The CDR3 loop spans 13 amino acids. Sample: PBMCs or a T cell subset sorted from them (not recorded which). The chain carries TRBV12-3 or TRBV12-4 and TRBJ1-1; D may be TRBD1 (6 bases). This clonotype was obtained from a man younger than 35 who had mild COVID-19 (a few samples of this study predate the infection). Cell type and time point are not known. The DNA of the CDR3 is TGTGCCAGCAGTTCCGTGGGGGCCGCTGAAGCTTTCTTT. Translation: CASSSVGAAEAFF.